The 26 T cell receptor beta chains below come from one sample, sequenced in a study of blood T cells in healthy people across ages. Through a sample-barcoded 5' primer and a J-beta primer mix, a second PCR was run for roughly 6 to 11 cycles. TCRdb re-called the 5' RACE reads through MiXCR, storing one row per CDR3 protein. The table has roughly 900,000 distinct CDR3 sequences, under 50% seen once. Material for sequencing was blood. Receptor source: a man aged 30 to 45 in good health.

Only a few counts were recorded for this clonotype. The chain recombines TRBV10-3 with TRBJ2-7; TRBD1 might be the D (5 bases). This CDR3 has 12 amino acids. CDR1 is ENHRY, CDR2 SYGVKD, per germline. V lost 10 bases, J lost 3 bases, and 13 bases lay in between. CDR3 protein: CASEDIHYEQYF. In DNA, the CDR3 is TGTGCCAGCGAGGACATTCACTACGAGCAGTACTTC.

The CDR3 nucleotides read TGTGCCAGCAGTTTCGGACTAGCGGCCGTCGGGAATGAGCAGTTCTTC. Its protein is CASSFGLAAVGNEQFF. The rearrangement links TRBV6-5 to TRBJ2-1, with 10 bases aligning to TRBD2. This CDR3 has 16 residues. After removal of 4 bases from V and 7 bases from J, the junction contained 10 bases not matched to a gene. The germline V gene encodes CDR1 MNHEY and CDR2 SVGAGI.

The chain uses TRBV28 and TRBJ2-7; D is perhaps TRBD2 (6 bases). CDR1 is MDHEN, CDR2 SYDVKM, per germline. The V gene lost 2 bases and the J gene lost 7 bases, with 9 bases spanning the gap. The CDR3 is 12 residues long. The CDR3 sequence: CASSLKAGEQYF. The CDR3 nucleotides read TGTGCCAGCAGTTTAAAGGCGGGGGAGCAGTACTTC.

This chain joins TRBV3-1 and TRBJ2-3; 7 nucleotides align to TRBD1. The CDR3 has 16 residues. Germline V gives CDR1 LGHDT, CDR2 YNNKEL (reference sequence). V lost 6 bases to trimming and J lost 0 bases; unmatched junction nucleotides: 9. As DNA, the CDR3 is TGTGCCAGCAGTCATTCGACAGGGCGAAGCACAGATACGCAGTATTTT. Translated: CASSHSTGRSTDTQYF.

The rearrangement uses TRBV5-1 and TRBJ1-1; 8 bases agree with TRBD1. Germline values: CDR1 SGHRS, CDR2 YFSETQ. Trimming took 6 bases from V and 5 from J; bases not matched to a gene: 12. The CDR3 loop spans 15 amino acids. The CDR3 nucleotides read TGCGCCAGCAAACCGGGAGGACAGGGTGGAACTGAAGCTTTCTTT. Its protein product is CASKPGGQGGTEAFF.

This clonotype was seen more than once but under ten times. V gene TRBV6-5 combines with J gene TRBJ2-7; D ambiguous. Germline V gene sequence: CDR1 MNHEY, CDR2 SVGAGI. With 6 bases removed from V and 4 bases from J, the gap between germline ends came to 13 bases. The CDR3 is 13 amino acids. CDR3 DNA sequence: TGTGCCAGCAGCATCCGGAACGGTTACGAGCAGTACTTC. As protein: CASSIRNGYEQYF.

The V gene is TRBV25-1, the J gene TRBJ2-3, with no clear D. Germline V gene sequence: CDR1 MGHDK, CDR2 SYGVNS. The CDR3 contains 14 residues. Trimming cost V 5 bases and J 0 bases, with 9 bases left between them. The CDR3 sequence: CASSKASSTDTQYF. Written as DNA, the CDR3 is TGTGCCAGCAGTAAGGCGTCTAGCACAGATACGCAGTATTTT.

This clonotype appeared a few times. The chain recombines TRBV20-1 with TRBJ1-2; D possibly corresponds to TRBD1 (6 bases). V was cut by 4 bases and J by 6 bases, with 9 bases left in between. The CDR3 has 11 residues. The germline gives CDR1 DFQATT, CDR2 SNEGSKA (reference sequence). CDR3 sequence reads: CSAKQGNGYTF. CDR3 bases: TGCAGTGCTAAGCAGGGGAATGGCTACACCTTC.

V and J are TRBV5-5 and TRBJ2-6; D is unresolved. Trimming stripped 0 bases from V and 2 bases from J, with 12 bases between. The CDR3 runs to 17 residues. Looked up from germline, CDR1 is SGHKS and CDR2 is YYEKEE (reference sequence). CDR3 residues: CASSLEIPGAGANVLTF. CDR3 bases: TGTGCCAGCAGCTTGGAAATTCCTGGGGCTGGGGCCAACGTCCTGACTTTC.

V is TRBV21-1 and J is TRBJ2-3; TRBD1 is taken as the D call from the table, unchecked against the DNA. TRBV21-1 is labeled a pseudogene. The CDR3 has 17 amino acids. CDR3 DNA sequence: TGTGCCAGCAGCAGATACGGGGACAGTCGGCGTGAAGATACGCAGTATTTT. It yields the protein CASSRYGDSRREDTQYF.

Notes on this clonotype: Compared with germline, one end of the junction differs, possibly owing to a read error. The chain employs TRBV12-3 or TRBV12-4 and TRBJ2-7; 10 nucleotides match TRBD2. This CDR3 contains 14 residues. This CDR3 is CASSLAGVPYEQYF. The CDR3 DNA sequence: TGTGCCAGCAGTCTAGCGGGGGTCCCCTACGAGCAGTACTTC.

About this clonotype: A clone one base away is much larger, so this may be a read error. The conserved closing phenylalanine or tryptophan is absent in this CDR3, likely reflecting a read error. The V gene is TRBV4-2, the J gene TRBJ2-1, with 8 bases fitting TRBD1. V trimming: 3 bases; J trimming: 3 bases; junction bases outside the gene matches: 7. The CDR3 is 16 amino acids. Looked up from germline, CDR1 is LGHNA and CDR2 is YNFKEQ. The CDR3 is CASSQTGTGLYNEQFL. CDR3 nucleotide sequence: TGTGCCAGCAGCCAGACCGGGACAGGCCTCTACAATGAGCAGTTCTTA.

V and J are TRBV20-1 and TRBJ2-5; 13 positions match TRBD2. Looked up from germline, CDR1 is DFQATT and CDR2 is SNEGSKA (reference sequence). This CDR3 is 16 amino acids long. Trimming at V came to 4 bases and at J to 5 bases, leaving 10 bases not matched to a gene. The CDR3 nucleotides are TGCAGTGCTACCAAACTCGGGACTAGCGGGACGGAGACCCAGTACTTC. Translation: CSATKLGTSGTETQYF.

V gene TRBV20-1 combines with J gene TRBJ2-7; possibly TRBD1 for D (6 bases). Germline V gene data show CDR1 as DFQATT and CDR2 as SNEGSKA (reference sequence). V lost 2 bases and J 3 bases, leaving 8 bases between the germline ends. There are 12 residues in the CDR3. The CDR3 nucleotides read TGCAGTGCTAGACAGGGGCACTACGAGCAGTACTTC. Residues: CSARQGHYEQYF.

This clonotype was observed once. The rearrangement links TRBV7-6 to TRBJ2-5; D unresolved. From germline, CDR1 is SGHVS and CDR2 FNYEAQ. The CDR3 runs to 15 residues. The ends were cut back, 2 bases at V and 1 base at J, with 11 bases in the middle. CDR3 amino acids: CASSLPPGAQETQYF. CDR3 bases: TGTGCCAGCAGCTTACCACCGGGCGCCCAAGAGACCCAGTACTTC. The entire variable domain, with the rest obtained from reference TRBV7-6 and TRBJ2-5, is as follows: GAGVSQSPRYKVTKRGQDVALRCDPISGHVSLYWYRQALGQGPEFLTYFNYEAQQDKSGLPNDRFSAERPEGSISTLTIQRTEQRDSAMYRCASSLPPGAQETQYFGPGTRLLVL.

This clonotype was seen only once. V and J are TRBV6-2 or TRBV6-3 and TRBJ1-5; D is unresolved. This CDR3 region has 13 residues. V was trimmed by 5 bases and J by 5 bases, leaving 10 bases between them. CDR1 and CDR2 (germline): MNHEY, SVGEGT. The CDR3 nucleotides read TGTGCCAGCAGTGACTTATGGGATCAGCCCCAGCATTTT. This codes for CASSDLWDQPQHF.

The chain joins TRBV2 to TRBJ2-1, with D possibly being TRBD1 (6 bases). This CDR3 is 15 amino acids long. Germline V gene data show CDR1 as SNHLY and CDR2 as FYNNEI. Trimming took 6 bases from V and 8 from J, leaving 20 bases between them. The chain's CDR3 is CASSSNGLKGDEQFF. CDR3 DNA sequence: TGTGCCAGCAGCTCTAACGGGCTCAAGGGGGATGAGCAGTTCTTC.

V is TRBV7-9 and J is TRBJ1-1; a possible D gene is TRBD1 (5 bases). Per germline, CDR1 SEHNR and CDR2 FQNEAQ (reference sequence). The CDR3 is 15 amino acids. The V end was cut by 6 bases, the J end by 6 bases, with 20 bases between. CDR3 DNA: TGTGCCAGCAGTTACCAGTCAGGCTGGGGCGCTGAAGCTTTCTTT. This sequence encodes CASSYQSGWGAEAFF.

For this clonotype: Its ends do not fully match the called genes, so a read error is possible. The gene calls are TRBV6-1 and TRBJ1-5; 9 bases map to TRBD1. This CDR3 is built from 19 residues. Germline V gene data show CDR1 as MNHNS and CDR2 as SASEGT. The CDR3: CVSSVRPGQGLYSNQPQHF. In DNA, the CDR3 is TGTGTCAGCAGTGTTAGACCGGGACAGGGTCTTTATAGCAATCAGCCCCAGCATTTT.

The V and J genes are TRBV7-2 and TRBJ2-4, with 7 bases identical to TRBD2. The CDR3 has 17 residues. Germline assignment: CDR1 SGHTA and CDR2 FQGNSA. V lost 1 base, J lost 0 bases, and 6 bases stayed unmatched. The CDR3 DNA is TGTGCCAGCAGCTTAGGAGGGCGGGGGATAGCCAAAAACATTCAGTACTTC. It specifies CASSLGGRGIAKNIQYF. The entire variable domain, with the rest obtained from reference TRBV7-2 and TRBJ2-4, is as follows: GAGVSQSPSNKVTEKGKDVELRCDPISGHTALYWYRQSLGQGLEFLIYFQGNSAPDKSGLPSDRFSAERTGGSVSTLTIQRTQQEDSAVYLCASSLGGRGIAKNIQYFGAGTRLSVL.

This clonotype was picked up many times. V is TRBV6-2 or TRBV6-3 and J is TRBJ1-1, with a possible D match to TRBD1 (5 bases). V was pared by 5 bases and J by 4 bases, with 11 bases between. Germline V lookup: CDR1 MNHEY, CDR2 SVGEGT. CDR3 length equals 13 residues. CDR3 DNA: TGTGCCAGCAGTGTTCCGGGGACCACTGAAGCTTTCTTT. It encodes CASSVPGTTEAFF.

For this clonotype: At one end the junction does not follow the germline gene, possibly because of a read error. V is TRBV20-1 and J is TRBJ1-1; the D gene is possibly TRBD1 (5 bases). CDR3 length: 14 amino acids. Per germline, CDR1 DFQATT and CDR2 SNEGSKA (reference sequence). CDR3: CSARGRGINTEAFF. Written as DNA, the CDR3 is TGCAGTGCGAGAGGGAGGGGTATCAACACTGAAGCTTTCTTT.

This clonotype has only one observation. The chain is built from TRBV10-3 and TRBJ1-1; possibly TRBD1 for D (5 bases). Per germline, CDR1 ENHRY and CDR2 SYGVKD. The CDR3 extends over 14 amino acids. Trimming pared 4 bases from V and 1 base from J, leaving 10 bases between. CDR3 residues: CAISAGQGNTEAFF. DNA for the CDR3: TGTGCCATCAGTGCAGGTCAGGGGAACACTGAAGCTTTCTTT.

The chain joins TRBV7-2 to TRBJ1-2; D not resolved. The length of the CDR3 is 12 residues. CDR1 SGHTA and CDR2 FQGNSA come from the germline V gene. Trimming stripped 2 bases from V and 7 bases from J, with 8 bases between. The CDR3 DNA reads TGTGCCAGCAGCTTAAGTGTTGGTGGCTACACCTTC. Translating gives CASSLSVGGYTF.

This clonotype was picked up a small number of times. The chain employs TRBV7-2 and TRBJ1-2; D is uncertain. V was trimmed by 1 base and J by 4 bases, leaving 7 bases between them. The CDR3 covers 13 residues. The V gene's germline CDR1 is SGHTA and CDR2 FQGNSA. The CDR3 nucleotides are TGTGCCAGCAGCTTAGATTTAAGCTATGGCTACACCTTC. This codes for CASSLDLSYGYTF.

The V gene is TRBV27, the J gene TRBJ1-2, with D unclear. CDR1 is MNHEY, CDR2 SMNVEV, per germline (reference sequence). This CDR3 region has 15 residues. V was pared by 4 bases and J by 1 base, with 13 bases between. CDR3 amino acids: CASSSLVSLNYGYTF. In nucleotides, the CDR3 is TGTGCCAGCAGTTCCCTAGTCAGCCTTAACTATGGCTACACCTTC.